Listed below are T cell receptor beta chains from one sample, sequenced in a study of T cell responses to AZD1222 COVID-19 vaccine. Measured with immunoSEQ multiplex PCR; TCRdb has only the in-frame clones, and not every one. The sample contains more than 95,000 clones, roughly nine tenths of which appear only once. Source: peripheral blood, taken on day 0 of AZD1222 vaccination. The receptors derive from an adult in good health. The CDR3 runs from the conserved cysteine through the conserved F or W. D genes are given only for firm matches. Only some rows state a clone size, as once, few, many or a class for expanded clones.

NA	NA	TRBJ2-3	TRBV30	CAWSVGSTDTQYF	TGTGCCTGGAGTGTAGGGAGCACAGATACGCAGTATTTT
NA	TRBD2	TRBJ2-1	TRBV6-2/TRBV6-3	CASSSGGREQFF	TGTGCCAGCAGTTCCGGCGGGAGAGAGCAGTTCTTC
NA	NA	TRBJ2-4	TRBV28	CASSSPGAGAKNIQYF	TGTGCCAGCAGTTCTCCAGGGGCAGGAGCCAAAAACATTCAGTACTTC
NA	NA	TRBJ2-2	TRBV19	CASRSGRSNTGELFF	TGTGCCAGTAGATCGGGACGATCGAACACCGGGGAGCTGTTTTTT
NA	NA	TRBJ1-2	TRBV7-9	CASSLEQGVPSYGYTF	TGTGCCAGCAGCTTAGAACAGGGTGTTCCTTCCTATGGCTACACCTTC
NA	NA	TRBJ1-4	TRBV28	CASSLYRADEKLFF	TGTGCCAGCAGTTTATACAGGGCAGACGAAAAACTGTTTTTT
NA	NA	TRBJ2-1	TRBV12-3/TRBV12-4	CASSLLEYNEQFF	TGTGCCAGCAGTTTGCTCGAGTACAATGAGCAGTTCTTC
NA	TRBD1	TRBJ1-1	TRBV20-1	CSASPGTGLTEAFF	TGCAGTGCTAGTCCCGGGACAGGGCTTACTGAAGCTTTCTTT
NA	TRBD2	TRBJ2-5	TRBV5-4	CASRPGPGLAKETQYF	TGTGCCAGCCGCCCTGGCCCGGGACTAGCCAAAGAGACCCAGTACTTC
NA	TRBD1	TRBJ1-6	TRBV30	CAWSGQGNSPLHF	TGTGCCTGGAGTGGACAGGGAAATTCACCCCTCCACTTT
NA	NA	TRBJ1-2	TRBV6-6	CATLRGGGGYTF	TGTGCCACCCTCAGGGGAGGAGGAGGCTACACCTTC
NA	NA	TRBJ2-7	TRBV6-5	CASSYSRDPSSLYF	TGTGCCAGCAGTTACTCGAGGGACCCGAGTAGCTTGTACTTC
NA	NA	TRBJ1-2	TRBV28	CASSLSGLHANYGYTF	TGTGCCAGCAGTTTATCGGGCCTCCACGCTAACTATGGCTACACCTTC
NA	TRBD1	TRBJ1-4	TRBV15	CATSRDKPTGYEKLFF	TGTGCCACCAGCAGAGATAAACCGACAGGGTATGAAAAACTGTTTTTT
NA	NA	TRBJ2-7	TRBV28	CASSLGTGRYTYEQYF	TGTGCCAGCAGTTTAGGGACTGGAAGATACACCTACGAGCAGTACTTC
NA	NA	TRBJ2-3	TRBV28	CASSWEDTQYF	TGTGCCAGCAGTTGGGAAGATACGCAGTATTTT
NA	NA	TRBJ1-6	TRBV28	CASSLSPIGEKGSLHF	TGTGCCAGCAGTTTATCCCCCATAGGGGAGAAAGGTTCCCTCCACTTT
NA	TRBD2	TRBJ2-1	TRBV2	CASSPEREMRNEQFF	TGTGCCAGCAGCCCAGAGCGGGAGATGAGGAATGAGCAGTTCTTC
NA	NA	TRBJ1-5	TRBV28	CASSPPWGAVNQPQHF	TGTGCCAGCAGTCCACCCTGGGGGGCAGTGAATCAGCCCCAGCATTTT
NA	NA	TRBJ1-4	TRBV27	CASSGMGEKLFF	TGTGCCAGCAGCGGAATGGGTGAAAAACTGTTTTTT
once	NA	TRBJ2-5	TRBV7-6	CASSLFGGGLVETQYF	TGTGCCAGCAGCTTATTTGGGGGAGGACTTGTAGAGACCCAGTACTTC
NA	NA	TRBJ2-7	TRBV15	CATSSVAGEEQYF	TGTGCCACCAGCAGCGTGGCAGGGGAGGAGCAGTACTTC
few	NA	TRBJ2-2	TRBV15	CATSRDEGGGELFF	TGTGCCACCAGCAGAGACGAGGGGGGCGGGGAGCTGTTTTTT
NA	NA	TRBJ2-7	TRBV30	CAWSHQGPYEQYF	TGTGCCTGGAGTCATCAGGGGCCCTACGAGCAGTACTTC
NA	NA	TRBJ2-7	TRBV18	CASSLGSENSSYEQYF	TGTGCCAGCTCACTTGGCAGCGAAAACAGCTCCTACGAGCAGTACTTC
NA	NA	TRBJ1-6	TRBV18	CASSPPPRTGGVSNSPLHF	TGTGCCAGCTCACCACCCCCTCGGACGGGTGGTGTCTCTAATTCACCCCTCCACTTT
NA	NA	TRBJ1-4	TRBV5-1	CASSLATNEKLFF	TGCGCCAGCAGCTTGGCAACGAATGAAAAACTGTTTTTT
medium-sized	TRBD2	TRBJ2-1	TRBV9	CASSVGTSGRASFF	TGTGCCAGCAGCGTCGGGACTAGCGGGAGGGCCTCGTTCTTC
NA	NA	TRBJ2-2	TRBV7-9	CASSLAAVNTGELFF	TGTGCCAGCAGCTTAGCTGCAGTGAACACCGGGGAGCTGTTTTTT
NA	NA	TRBJ1-2	TRBV6-1	CASTSQGNPHGYTF	TGTGCCAGCACCTCGCAGGGAAACCCTCACGGCTACACCTTC
NA	NA	TRBJ2-5	TRBV2	CASSVLALETQYF	TGTGCCAGCAGTGTGCTGGCATTGGAGACCCAGTACTTC
once	NA	TRBJ2-2	TRBV9	CASSRWTANTGELFF	TGTGCCAGCAGCAGATGGACGGCGAACACCGGGGAGCTGTTTTTT
few	NA	TRBJ2-5	TRBV7-2	CASSLVEYWETQYF	TGTGCCAGCAGCTTAGTTGAATACTGGGAGACCCAGTACTTC
NA	TRBD1	TRBJ1-4	TRBV6-5	CASRAGGNEKLFF	TGTGCCAGCAGGGCAGGGGGGAATGAAAAACTGTTTTTT
NA	NA	TRBJ1-1	TRBV7-2	CASSLKQISATEAFF	TGTGCCAGCAGCTTAAAACAGATCTCGGCGACTGAAGCTTTCTTT
few	NA	TRBJ2-7	TRBV27	CASSLNGYEQYF	TGTGCCAGCAGTTTAAACGGCTACGAGCAGTACTTC
once	NA	TRBJ2-1	TRBV11-3	CASSLDSGVYNEQFF	TGTGCCAGCAGCTTAGATTCAGGAGTGTACAATGAGCAGTTCTTC
NA	NA	TRBJ2-7	TRBV13	CASSSSPGTLVEQYF	TGTGCCAGCAGCTCTTCTCCTGGGACACTGGTCGAGCAGTACTTC
NA	NA	TRBJ2-3	TRBV13	CASSPDREVTDTQYF	TGTGCCAGCAGCCCTGACAGGGAGGTCACAGATACGCAGTATTTT